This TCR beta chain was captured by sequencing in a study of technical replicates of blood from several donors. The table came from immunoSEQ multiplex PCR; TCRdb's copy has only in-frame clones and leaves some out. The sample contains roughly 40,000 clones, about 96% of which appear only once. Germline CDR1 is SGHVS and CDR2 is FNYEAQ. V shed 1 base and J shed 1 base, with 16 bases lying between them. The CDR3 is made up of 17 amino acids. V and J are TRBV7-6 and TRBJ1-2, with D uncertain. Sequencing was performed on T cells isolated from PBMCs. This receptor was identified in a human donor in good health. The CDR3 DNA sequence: TGTGCCAGCAGCTTAGGATCCGCAGCAAGCGTTAACTATGGCTACACCTTC. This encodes CASSLGSAASVNYGYTF.